The T cell receptor beta chain under discussion was sequenced for a study of identical twins. TCRdb re-derived calls from the 5' RACE reads in MiXCR, one entry per CDR3 protein. The table lists about 240,000 distinct CDR3 sequences, under 12% of them singletons, with 8% to 10% in the top ten. The CDR3 is 12 amino acids. In germline, CDR1 is SQVTM, CDR2 ANQGSEA. The V segment lost 5 bases and the J segment 4 bases; nucleotides outside the gene matches: 3. The V call is TRBV29-1, the J call TRBJ2-7, with 9 bases that match TRBD1. The TCR originated in a man aged 50 to 60 in good health. The specimen was memory T cells sorted from blood. The CDR3 spells CSVLGTGYEQYF. CDR3 in DNA: TGCAGCGTTCTCGGGACAGGGTACGAGCAGTACTTC.